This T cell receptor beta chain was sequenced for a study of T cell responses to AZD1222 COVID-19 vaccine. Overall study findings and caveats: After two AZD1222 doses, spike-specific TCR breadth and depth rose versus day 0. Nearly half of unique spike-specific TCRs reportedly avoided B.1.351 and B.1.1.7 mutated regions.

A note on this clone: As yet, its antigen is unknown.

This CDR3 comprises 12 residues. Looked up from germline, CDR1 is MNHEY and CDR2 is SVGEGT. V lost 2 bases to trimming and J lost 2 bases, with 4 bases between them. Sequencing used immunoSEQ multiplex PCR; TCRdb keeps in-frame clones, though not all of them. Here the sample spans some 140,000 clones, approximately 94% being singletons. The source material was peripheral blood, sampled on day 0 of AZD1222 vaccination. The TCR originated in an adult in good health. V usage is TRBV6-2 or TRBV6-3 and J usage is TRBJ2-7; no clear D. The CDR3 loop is CASSYRTYEQYF. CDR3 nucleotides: TGTGCCAGCAGTTACCGGACCTACGAGCAGTACTTC.